Listed below are T cell receptor beta chains from one sample, sequenced in a study of cytomegalovirus exposure and HLA in healthy donors. Repertoires were generated with immunoSEQ multiplex PCR, while TCRdb's copy carries only in-frame clones and drops some. Here the sample spans around 130,000 clones, more than 70% being singletons. The specimen sequenced was PBMCs. These receptors were collected from a woman aged 25 to 39 in good health and CMV-seronegative. Each CDR3 is given with its conserved first and last residue. A D gene is named only where the DNA matches it firmly. Not all rows give a size; the values are once, few, many and, for expanded clones, a class.

CASSGRQGYEQYF,TGTGCCAGCAGTGGCAGACAGGGCTACGAGCAGTACTTC,TRBJ2-7,once,TRBD1,TRBV25-1
CASSEVGAMAEAFF,TGTGCCAGCAGTGAAGTGGGGGCGATGGCTGAAGCTTTCTTT,TRBJ1-1,.,.,TRBV6-1
CASSLAKGQGYEQYF,TGTGCCAGCAGCTTAGCGAAGGGACAGGGTTACGAGCAGTACTTC,TRBJ2-7,.,TRBD1,TRBV7-8
CASSLEGAAGNEQFF,TGTGCCAGCAGCTTAGAAGGGGCCGCTGGGAATGAGCAGTTCTTC,TRBJ2-1,.,.,TRBV7-2
CASSSGLAGSLSTDTQYF,TGCGCCAGCAGCTCCGGACTAGCGGGGTCGCTTAGCACAGATACGCAGTATTTT,TRBJ2-3,.,TRBD2,TRBV5-1
CSATTSGGVF,TGCAGTGCCACGACTAGCGGGGGTGTCTTC,TRBJ2-1,.,TRBD2,TRBV20-1
CASSSTGTVPYEQYF,TGTGCCAGCAGCTCAACCGGGACAGTCCCCTACGAGCAGTACTTC,TRBJ2-7,.,TRBD1,TRBV7-2
CASSLGAGTPTDTQYF,TGTGCCAGCAGCTTAGGGGCCGGGACACCAACAGATACGCAGTATTTT,TRBJ2-3,.,.,TRBV13
CASSLLAAANTGELFF,TGCGCCAGCAGCTTGTTGGCGGCCGCGAACACCGGGGAGCTGTTTTTT,TRBJ2-2,.,.,TRBV5-1
CASRGTGNTEAFF,TGTGCCAGCAGGGGGACAGGGAACACTGAAGCTTTCTTT,TRBJ1-1,.,TRBD1,TRBV6-6
CASSVDPRQPQHF,TGTGCCAGCAGCGTAGACCCCAGGCAGCCCCAGCATTTT,TRBJ1-5,once,.,TRBV9
CSGRYMNTEAFF,TGCAGCGGCAGGTATATGAACACTGAAGCTTTCTTT,TRBJ1-1,.,.,TRBV29-1
CASSMRGGDEQFF,TGTGCCAGTAGTATGCGAGGGGGCGATGAGCAGTTCTTC,TRBJ2-1,.,TRBD1,TRBV19
CASSQDLNRAVEKLFF,TGTGCCAGCAGCCAAGATCTTAACAGGGCGGTTGAAAAACTGTTTTTT,TRBJ1-4,.,.,TRBV4-2